One sample yielded the 30 T cell receptor beta chains listed below, sequenced in a study of cytomegalovirus exposure and HLA in healthy donors. The PCR used 60 Vbeta and 13 Jbeta primers. Assay: immunoSEQ multiplex PCR; the TCRdb copy retains only in-frame clones and omits some. This table holds about 160,000 clones, approximately 79% found once. The sample was PBMCs. The receptor source for this set is a man aged 40-50 years in good health and CMV-seropositive.

The chain carries TRBV30 and TRBJ2-2; TRBD2 is a possible D gene (7 bases). The CDR3 is 17 residues long. From germline, CDR1 is GTSNPN and CDR2 SVGIG (reference sequence). Trimming stripped 2 bases from V and 4 bases from J, with 20 bases between. In nucleotides, the CDR3 is TGTGCCTGGAGTAGGGGGGGCCAGGGTCTCGTCACCGGGGAGCTGTTTTTT. Protein product: CAWSRGGQGLVTGELFF.

J is TRBJ2-5 and V is TRBV9; tentative D call: TRBD2 (5 bases). Trimming removed 2 bases at V and 2 bases at J, with 13 bases between. The CDR3 is 15 residues long. Germline V gives CDR1 SGDLS, CDR2 YYNGEE. CDR3 amino acids: CASSVVSGRQETQYF. The CDR3, as DNA: TGTGCCAGCAGCGTCGTCTCGGGGAGACAAGAGACCCAGTACTTC.

The V call is TRBV7-6, the J call TRBJ1-3; weak D call: TRBD1 (5 bases). V lost 6 bases to trimming and J lost 3 bases, with 18 bases between them. This CDR3 is built from 16 residues. Germline CDR1 and CDR2: SGHVS and FNYEAQ. CDR3 DNA sequence: TGTGCCAGCAGTCAACCCGGGGGGAGTTATGGAAACACCATATATTTT. Translation gives CASSQPGGSYGNTIYF.

The CDR3 nucleotides are TGTGCCTGGAGTGTACGAGCTAGCGGGGGGGCCTCGGGTGAGCAGTTCTTC. Translation gives CAWSVRASGGASGEQFF. This chain joins TRBV30 and TRBJ2-1; TRBD2 matches 12 bases. CDR3 length: 17 amino acids. Trimming at V came to 0 bases and at J to 9 bases, leaving 12 bases not matched to a gene. Germline V gene data show CDR1 as GTSNPN and CDR2 as SVGIG (reference sequence).

V gene TRBV4-3 combines with J gene TRBJ2-5; 9 positions agree with TRBD2. V lost 0 bases and J lost 5; bases outside the gene matches: 16. This CDR3 spans 19 amino acids. Germline-derived CDR1 and CDR2 are LGHNA and YSLEER. CDR3 coding DNA: TGCGCCAGCAGCCAAGATTTTAACCGGGGACTAGCAGGGTTCGAGACCCAGTACTTC. This encodes CASSQDFNRGLAGFETQYF.

The V call is TRBV6-6, the J call TRBJ2-5; 11 bases fit TRBD2. The germline V gene has CDR1 MNHNY and CDR2 SVGAGI (reference sequence). V trimming: 1 base; J trimming: 4 bases; junction bases outside the gene matches: 5. The CDR3 is 16 amino acids. CDR3 sequence (DNA): TGTGCCAGCAGTTACTTTCTTAGCGGGGGGGGAGAGACCCAGTACTTC. It specifies CASSYFLSGGGETQYF.

The CDR3 DNA reads as TGTGCCAGCAGCGTTCGGGAGTGGAACACCGGGGAGCTGTTTTTT. Translated: CASSVREWNTGELFF. The J gene is TRBJ2-2, the V gene TRBV9; a weak D match, TRBD2 (6 bases). V lost 2 bases and J lost 1, with 9 bases in between. Germline assignment: CDR1 SGDLS and CDR2 YYNGEE. There are 15 residues in the CDR3.

The chain uses TRBV6-5 and TRBJ2-7, with TRBD1 identical over 8 bases. V lost 2 bases and J lost 2; bases outside the gene matches: 8. CDR1 and CDR2 (germline): MNHEY, SVGAGI. The CDR3 consists of 16 residues. CDR3 sequence reads: CASSYTTRGRPYEQYF. Here the CDR3 DNA reads TGTGCCAGCAGTTACACTACCAGGGGGCGCCCCTACGAGCAGTACTTC.

The rearrangement links TRBV18 to TRBJ1-1, with D perhaps TRBD1 (6 bases). The CDR3 is 13 amino acids. CDR1 and CDR2 (germline): KGHSH, LQKENI. Trimming pared 4 bases from V and 7 bases from J, leaving 13 bases between. In DNA, the CDR3 is TGTGCCAGCTCACTACGACAGGCAAATGAAGCTTTCTTT. The encoded protein is CASSLRQANEAFF.

The chain recombines TRBV11-2 with TRBJ2-7, with unresolved D. Germline V gene lookup returns CDR1 SGHAT and CDR2 FQNNGV. The CDR3 has 11 residues. V lost 1 base and J lost 4, with 2 bases in between. The CDR3 is CASSLAYEQYF. CDR3 in DNA: TGTGCCAGCAGCTTAGCATACGAGCAGTACTTC.

The chain combines TRBV19 with TRBJ2-2; the D gene is possibly TRBD2 (5 bases). The V end was cut by 5 bases, the J end by 5 bases, with 9 bases between. CDR3 length equals 13 residues. From germline, CDR1 is LNHDA and CDR2 SQIVND (reference sequence). The CDR3: CASSVTRTGELFF. The CDR3 DNA is TGTGCCAGTAGTGTTACTAGGACCGGGGAGCTGTTTTTT.

This chain joins TRBV4-3 and TRBJ1-1; maybe TRBD1 (6 bases). V gave up 3 bases and J gave up 1 base, with 12 bases separating them. This CDR3 is 15 amino acids long. The germline gives CDR1 LGHNA, CDR2 YSLEER. The CDR3 bases are TGCGCCAGCAGCCATACCACAGGGACGAACACTGAAGCTTTCTTT. The encoded protein is CASSHTTGTNTEAFF.

The chain combines TRBV7-3 with TRBJ1-1; TRBD1 might be the D (6 bases). Germline V gene sequence: CDR1 SGHTA, CDR2 FQGTGA. V was clipped by 3 bases and J by 4 bases, with 9 bases between them. The CDR3 is made up of 13 amino acids. Here the CDR3 reads CASSFLGGTEAFF. Written as DNA, the CDR3 is TGTGCCAGCAGCTTCCTAGGGGGCACTGAAGCTTTCTTT.

The chain has TRBV7-8 and TRBJ2-3; D ambiguous. The CDR3 spans 13 residues. Germline V gene data show CDR1 as SGHVS and CDR2 as FQNEAQ. V lost 5 bases and J 6 bases, leaving 12 bases between the germline ends. The CDR3 loop is CASSPSARDTQYF. The CDR3 coding sequence is TGTGCCAGCAGCCCCTCCGCTCGGGATACGCAGTATTTT.

This chain links TRBV7-2 with TRBJ1-2; D gene unclear. The CDR3 spans 13 residues. Germline CDR1 is SGHTA and CDR2 is FQGNSA. V gave up 5 bases and J gave up 6 bases, with 13 bases separating them. The CDR3: CASSLGRADGYTF. CDR3 coding DNA: TGTGCCAGCAGCCTCGGGAGGGCCGATGGCTACACCTTC.

The V and J genes are TRBV6-5 and TRBJ2-3; D gene unclear. CDR3 length equals 13 residues. Germline lookup yields CDR1 MNHEY and CDR2 SVGAGI. V was trimmed by 0 bases and J by 1 base, leaving 2 bases between them. Here the CDR3 reads CASSYSGTDTQYF. CDR3 bases: TGTGCCAGCAGTTACTCCGGCACAGATACGCAGTATTTT.

The V gene is TRBV13, the J gene TRBJ1-1; 9 bases align to TRBD1. CDR3 length: 14 amino acids. CDR1 is PRHDT, CDR2 FYEKMQ, per germline (reference sequence). V dropped 8 bases and J dropped 0; count of bases not matched to a gene: 4. The CDR3 loop reads CASSQGAMNTEAFF. The CDR3 DNA follows: TGTGCCAGCTCACAGGGGGCCATGAACACTGAAGCTTTCTTT.

This sequence joins TRBV25-1 and TRBJ2-2; 9 nucleotides match TRBD1. The CDR3 length is 16 residues. Per the germline V gene, CDR1 is MGHDK and CDR2 is SYGVNS. V lost 3 bases and J lost 4; bases outside the gene matches: 6. The CDR3 loop is CASSDPTGGVTGELFF. DNA for the CDR3: TGTGCCAGCAGTGACCCGACAGGGGGGGTCACCGGGGAGCTGTTTTTT.

This chain uses TRBV18 with TRBJ1-6; 8 nucleotides align to TRBD1. The CDR3 is 18 amino acids. Trimming at V came to 3 bases and at J to 0 bases, leaving 7 bases not matched to a gene. The V gene's germline CDR1 is KGHSH and CDR2 LQKENI. CDR3 amino acids: CASSPWDRSSSYNSPLHF. The CDR3 region has the DNA TGTGCCAGCTCACCGTGGGACAGGTCTAGCTCCTATAATTCACCCCTCCACTTT.

This clone was seen just once. The gene calls are TRBV7-2 and TRBJ2-7; D is unclear. The CDR3 is 14 amino acids. CDR1 and CDR2 from the germline V gene are SGHTA and FQGNSA. The V end lost 1 base, the J end lost 5 bases, and 12 bases lay between the germline ends. Here the CDR3 reads CASSLDRFADEQYF. The CDR3, as DNA: TGTGCCAGCAGCTTAGATAGATTCGCGGACGAGCAGTACTTC. The entire variable domain, with the rest obtained from reference TRBV7-2 and TRBJ2-7, is as follows: GAGVSQSPSNKVTEKGKDVELRCDPISGHTALYWYRQSLGQGLEFLIYFQGNSAPDKSGLPSDRFSAERTGGSVSTLTIQRTQQEDSAVYLCASSLDRFADEQYFGPGTRLTVT.

The V and J genes are TRBV5-4 and TRBJ2-7; TRBD2 is a possible D gene (5 bases). V lost 2 bases and J lost 5, with 14 bases in between. The germline gives CDR1 SGHNT, CDR2 YYREEE (reference sequence). There are 14 residues in the CDR3. The CDR3 loop reads CASSFSRGLDEQYF. As DNA, the CDR3 is TGTGCCAGCAGCTTCAGTCGGGGTCTCGACGAGCAGTACTTC.

Points on this clone: At one end, the junction sequence differs from germline, possibly due to a read error. The chain recombines TRBV7-9 with TRBJ1-6, with D unclear. The germline CDR1 and CDR2 sequences are SEHNR and FQNEAQ (reference sequence). This CDR3 has 12 amino acids. The CDR3 loop is CSSSDGGKPLHF. In DNA, the CDR3 is TGTTCCAGCAGTGACGGAGGGAAGCCCCTCCACTTT.

A word on this clone: The same CDR3 also results from other DNA sequences found in this sample. The V and J genes are TRBV9 and TRBJ1-3, with a tentative D call TRBD1 (5 bases). Germline assignment: CDR1 SGDLS and CDR2 YYNGEE. Trimming cost V 0 bases and J 4 bases, with 11 bases left between them. The CDR3 spans 15 residues. DNA of the CDR3: TGTGCCAGCAGCGTAGAAGGGGTGGGGGGAAACACCATATATTTT. This gives the protein CASSVEGVGGNTIYF.

The rearrangement uses TRBV6-5 and TRBJ1-6, with D uncertain. V was trimmed by 0 bases and J by 1 base, leaving 7 bases between them. Germline CDR1 and CDR2: MNHEY and SVGAGI. The CDR3 spans 16 residues. The CDR3 DNA is TGTGCCAGCAGTTACTCGGCGGCGTCCTATAATTCACCCCTCCACTTT. It is translated as CASSYSAASYNSPLHF.

The chain uses TRBV7-2 and TRBJ1-6; D ambiguous. V was pared by 5 bases and J by 0 bases, with 17 bases between. This CDR3 contains 18 residues. CDR1 and CDR2 (germline): SGHTA, FQGNSA. CDR3 DNA: TGTGCCAGCAGCCCAATAGACTTCTCTAGCTCCTATAATTCACCCCTCCACTTT. It is translated as CASSPIDFSSSYNSPLHF.

This clone was counted a single time. This chain connects TRBV21-1 to TRBJ2-4; TRBD2, the table's D call, lacks a check against the DNA. TRBV21-1 is reported as a pseudogene. The CDR3 totals 17 residues. This chain's CDR3 is CASSKRGEILAKNIQYF. As DNA, the CDR3 is TGTGCCAGCAGCAAACGGGGGGAGATTCTAGCCAAAAACATTCAGTACTTC.

V is TRBV4-1 and J is TRBJ2-2; tentative D call: TRBD2 (7 bases). The CDR3 runs 13 residues. V lost 8 bases to trimming and J lost 5 bases, with 12 bases between them. Germline CDR1 reads MGHRA; CDR2 reads YSYEKL. DNA for the CDR3: TGCGCCAGCGGGGGGGCGGAAACCGGGGAGCTGTTTTTT. Amino acid sequence: CASGGAETGELFF.

The rearrangement joins TRBV6-5 to TRBJ1-2; TRBD1 aligns across 8 bases. The trim removed 6 bases at V and 5 bases at J, leaving 2 bases unmatched. There are 12 residues in the CDR3. Germline V gene lookup returns CDR1 MNHEY and CDR2 SVGAGI. CDR3 DNA: TGTGCCAGCAGCGGACAGGGTTATGGCTACACCTTC. It translates to CASSGQGYGYTF.

The chain carries TRBV2 and TRBJ1-2; D call uncertain. V lost 0 bases to trimming and J lost 8 bases, with 10 bases between them. There are 13 residues in the CDR3. CDR1 and CDR2 from the germline V gene are SNHLY and FYNNEI. The CDR3 sequence is CASSEAQISGYTF. The CDR3 nucleotides read TGTGCCAGCAGTGAAGCGCAGATTTCCGGCTACACCTTC.

V and J are TRBV6-6 and TRBJ2-5; D remains unclear. The germline CDR1 and CDR2 sequences are MNHNY and SVGAGI (reference sequence). This CDR3 has 15 amino acids. With 4 bases removed from V and 2 bases from J, the gap between germline ends came to 14 bases. As DNA, the CDR3 is TGTGCCAGCAGTTCTTCAACCACTTATCAAGAGACCCAGTACTTC. It is translated as CASSSSTTYQETQYF.